This T cell receptor beta chain appears in the sequencing data of a study of monozygotic twins with inflammatory bowel disease. For each CDR3 protein, TCRdb gives one entry from its re-call of the 5' RACE reads, without DNA. Reported are roughly 100,000 distinct CDR3 sequences; the ten largest clones contain 1.5% to 2%. The CDR3 is 14 residues long. This TCR was sampled from a human donor with ulcerative colitis or Crohn's disease, or a healthy co-twin of an affected twin (not recorded which). The sequencing input was blood. V gene TRBV12-3 or TRBV12-4 combines with J gene TRBJ1-4. The CDR3 sequence is CASSFSGVDGKLFF.